This record looks at one T cell receptor beta chain sequence and its context. This clone was picked up a small number of times. The target of this receptor is not known. Base qualities were left out, and no much larger clone turns up one base away. The germline V gene (reference sequence) specifies SEHNR as CDR1 and FQNEAQ as CDR2. From its cysteine to its phenylalanine, the CDR3 spans 16 amino acids. The read is trimmed to its CDR3 DNA, 48 bases read in frame from base 1. V gives up 5 bases and J gives up 0 bases, and the segment between their germline ends measures 16 bases. Each collaborating institution followed its own protocols to collect whole blood in K2EDTA tubes. For TCRbeta analysis, collaborator samples were shipped as frozen whole blood, as isolated PBMCs, or as DNA extracted from either sample type. TCRbeta CDR3 regions were amplified from genomic DNA by means of the immunoSEQ Assay, a bias-controlled multiplex PCR. The original pipeline was this. The number of nucleated cells in each sample was estimated from the amplification of reference gene primers within the assay. To quantify the absolute abundance of each unique TCRbeta CDR3 rearrangement, sequence reads were collapsed and filtered. Productive Simpson clonality was computed per sample as the square root of Simpson's diversity index over productive rearrangements. TCRdb re-hosts the immuneACCESS table, in-frame sequences only. Its copies lack some clones; in the studies checked, an unresolved V gene accounts for under half of them, and the cause for the rest is not known. Clone size and the V and J calls come from that table; the DNA yielded D and trimming. This sample gives 110,000 to 150,000 clones in total; more than 65% of them show up just once. The ten top clones hold roughly 10% of the sample.

These data come from a study of blood T cell repertoires in COVID-19 (dated by TCRdb to the early 2020s). With respect to the entire study: The collaborator samples originated in the United States, Italy and Spain and spanned the acute and convalescent phases of COVID-19. The dataset comprised deeply sampled blood TCRbeta repertoires from subjects exposed to, actively infected with, or recovered from COVID-19. The repertoires were released in a freely available public database intended as a resource for research on the immune response to SARS-CoV-2. Samples came from the ongoing ImmuneRACE study (first 160 participants) plus 1,254 subjects from 6 global collaborators. Nearly every sample came with metadata listing a de-identified subject ID, COVID-19 status, age in years and sex. Where HLA class I and class II types were available, the types were taken from metadata supplied by the sample provider, not from assay-based typing. The material from the prospective study consisted of cDNA or gDNA derived from T cells, B-cell-depleted T cells, or PBMCs.

Points the paper makes about the study in general: The quantity of clinical and demographic metadata differed by source and by participant and was supplied without curation.

The sequence was obtained from a man in his fifties or sixties with active or convalescent COVID-19. Sequenced material: peripheral blood. Here the chain combines TRBV7-9 and TRBJ1-1, and the D gene may be TRBD1, 5 bases matching. The DNA reads as follows: TGTGCCAGCAGCCCTGATGGGGCAGGAATGAACACTGAAGCTTTCTTT. Translated, it reads CASSPDGAGMNTEAFF.